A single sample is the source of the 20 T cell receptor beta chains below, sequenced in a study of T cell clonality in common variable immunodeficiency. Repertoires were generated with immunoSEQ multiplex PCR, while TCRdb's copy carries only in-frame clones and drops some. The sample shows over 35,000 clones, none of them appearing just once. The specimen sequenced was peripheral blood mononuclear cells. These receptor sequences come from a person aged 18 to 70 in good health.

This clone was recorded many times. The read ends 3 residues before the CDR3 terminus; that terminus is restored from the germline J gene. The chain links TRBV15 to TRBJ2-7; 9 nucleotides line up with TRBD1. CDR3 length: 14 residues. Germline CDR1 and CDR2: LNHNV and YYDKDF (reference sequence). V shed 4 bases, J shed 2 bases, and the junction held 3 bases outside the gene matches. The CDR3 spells CATSKGQGTYEQYF. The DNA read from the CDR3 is TGTGCCACCAGCAAGGGACAGGGAACCTACGAG.

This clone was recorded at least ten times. The CDR3 is CASSQVGQGSGEAFF. The sequenced CDR3 bases are TGTGCCAGCAGCCAAGTGGGACAGGGGAGTGGTGAA. The rearrangement joins TRBV4-2 to TRBJ1-1; 10 bases fit TRBD1. Read data end 3 residues before the CDR3 end; the end is taken from the germline J gene. V trimming: 1 base; J trimming: 7 bases; junction bases outside the gene matches: 6. CDR1 is LGHNA, CDR2 YNFKEQ, per germline. This CDR3 has 15 amino acids.

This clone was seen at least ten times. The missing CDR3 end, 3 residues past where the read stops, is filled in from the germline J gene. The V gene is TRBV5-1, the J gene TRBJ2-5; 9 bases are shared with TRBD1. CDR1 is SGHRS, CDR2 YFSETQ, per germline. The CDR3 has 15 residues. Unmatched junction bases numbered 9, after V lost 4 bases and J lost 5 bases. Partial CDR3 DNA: TGCGCCAGCAGCGACTCCTCCGACAGGGGGGAGACC. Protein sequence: CASSDSSDRGET. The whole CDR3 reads CASSDSSDRGETQYF.

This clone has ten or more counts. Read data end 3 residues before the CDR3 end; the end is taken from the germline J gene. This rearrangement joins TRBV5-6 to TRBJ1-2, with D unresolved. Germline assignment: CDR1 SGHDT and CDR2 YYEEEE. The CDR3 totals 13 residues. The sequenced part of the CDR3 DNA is TGTGCCAGCAGCTTGGGAAATTTCTACGAC. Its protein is CASSLGNFYD. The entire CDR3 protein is CASSLGNFYDYTF.

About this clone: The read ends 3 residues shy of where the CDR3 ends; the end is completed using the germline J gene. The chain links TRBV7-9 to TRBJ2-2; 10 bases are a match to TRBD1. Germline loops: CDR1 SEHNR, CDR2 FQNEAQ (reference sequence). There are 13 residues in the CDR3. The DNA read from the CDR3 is TGTGCCGGGGGGACAGGGGTTAATTCACCG. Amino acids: CAGGTGVNSP. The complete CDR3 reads CAGGTGVNSPLFF. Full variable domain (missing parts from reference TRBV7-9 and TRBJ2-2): DTGVSQNPRHKITKRGQNVTFRCDPISEHNRLYWYRQTLGQGPEFLTYFQNEAQLEKSRLLSDRFSAERPKGSFSTLEIQRTEQGDSAMYLCAGGTGVNSPLFFGEGSRLTVL.

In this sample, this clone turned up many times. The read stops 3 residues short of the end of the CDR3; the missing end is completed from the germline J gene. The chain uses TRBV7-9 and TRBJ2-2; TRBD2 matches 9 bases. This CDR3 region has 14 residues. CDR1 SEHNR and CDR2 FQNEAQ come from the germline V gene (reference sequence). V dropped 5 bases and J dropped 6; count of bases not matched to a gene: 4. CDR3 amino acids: CASSTAGGAGELFF. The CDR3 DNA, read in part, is TGTGCCAGCAGCACGGCGGGGGGGGCCGGGGAG.

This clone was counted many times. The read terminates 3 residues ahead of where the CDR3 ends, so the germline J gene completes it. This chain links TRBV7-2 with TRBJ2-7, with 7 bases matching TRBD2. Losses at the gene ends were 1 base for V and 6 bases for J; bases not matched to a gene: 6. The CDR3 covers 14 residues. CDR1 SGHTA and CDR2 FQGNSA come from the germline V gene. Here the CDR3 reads CASSLGGGRGEQYF. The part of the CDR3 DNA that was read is TGTGCCAGCAGCTTAGGGGGGGGGAGGGGCGAG.

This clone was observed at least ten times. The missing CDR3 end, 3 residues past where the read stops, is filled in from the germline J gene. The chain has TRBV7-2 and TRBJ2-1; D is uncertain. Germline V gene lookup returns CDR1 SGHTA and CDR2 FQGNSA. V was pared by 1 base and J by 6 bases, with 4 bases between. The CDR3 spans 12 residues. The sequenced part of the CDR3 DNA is TGTGCCAGCAGCTTAGGACTCAATGAG. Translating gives CASSLGLNE. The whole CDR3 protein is CASSLGLNEQFF.

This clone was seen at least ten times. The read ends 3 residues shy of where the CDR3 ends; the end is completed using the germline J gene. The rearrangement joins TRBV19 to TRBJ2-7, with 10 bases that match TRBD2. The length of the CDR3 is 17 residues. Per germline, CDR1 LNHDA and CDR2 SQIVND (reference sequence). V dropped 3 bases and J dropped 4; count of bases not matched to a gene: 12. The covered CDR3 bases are TGTGCCAGTAGTATCGACGCTAGCGGGAGTGTCGGGTACGAG. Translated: CASSIDASGSVGYE. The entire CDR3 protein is CASSIDASGSVGYEQYF. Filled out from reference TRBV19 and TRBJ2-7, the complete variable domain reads DGGITQSPKYLFRKEGQNVTLSCEQNLNHDAMYWYRQDPGQGLRLIYYSQIVNDFQKGDIAEGYSVSREKKESFPLTVTSAQKNPTAFYLCASSIDASGSVGYEQYFGPGTRLTVT.

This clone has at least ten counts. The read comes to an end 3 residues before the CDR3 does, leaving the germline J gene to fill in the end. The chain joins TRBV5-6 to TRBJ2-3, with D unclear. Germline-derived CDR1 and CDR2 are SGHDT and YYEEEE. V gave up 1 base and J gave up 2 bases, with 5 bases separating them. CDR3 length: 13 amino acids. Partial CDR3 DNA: TGTGCCAGCAGCTTGTTCCACACAGATACG. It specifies CASSLFHTDT. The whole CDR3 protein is CASSLFHTDTQYF.

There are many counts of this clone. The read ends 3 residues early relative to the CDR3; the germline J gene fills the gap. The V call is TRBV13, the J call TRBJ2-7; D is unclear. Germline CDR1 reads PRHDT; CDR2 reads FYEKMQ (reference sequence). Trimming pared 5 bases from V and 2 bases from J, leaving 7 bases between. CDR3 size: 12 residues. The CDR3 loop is CASSVRPYEQYF. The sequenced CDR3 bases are TGTGCCAGCAGCGTGCGGCCCTACGAG.

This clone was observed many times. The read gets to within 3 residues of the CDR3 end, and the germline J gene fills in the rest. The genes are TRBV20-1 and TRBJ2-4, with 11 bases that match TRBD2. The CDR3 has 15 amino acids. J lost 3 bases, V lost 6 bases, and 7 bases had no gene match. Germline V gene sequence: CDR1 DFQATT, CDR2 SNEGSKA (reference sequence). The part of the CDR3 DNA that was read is TGCAGTGCAAACTTAGCGGGGGGGGACAAAAACATT. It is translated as CSANLAGGDKNI. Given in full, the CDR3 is CSANLAGGDKNIQYF.

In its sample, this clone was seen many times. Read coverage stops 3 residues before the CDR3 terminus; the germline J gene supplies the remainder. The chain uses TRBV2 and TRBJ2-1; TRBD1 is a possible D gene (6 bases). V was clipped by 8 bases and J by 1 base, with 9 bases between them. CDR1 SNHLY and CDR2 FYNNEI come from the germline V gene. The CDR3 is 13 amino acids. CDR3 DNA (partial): TGTGCCAGCGAGGACAGTTCCTACAATGAG. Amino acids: CASEDSSYNE. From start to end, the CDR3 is CASEDSSYNEQFF.

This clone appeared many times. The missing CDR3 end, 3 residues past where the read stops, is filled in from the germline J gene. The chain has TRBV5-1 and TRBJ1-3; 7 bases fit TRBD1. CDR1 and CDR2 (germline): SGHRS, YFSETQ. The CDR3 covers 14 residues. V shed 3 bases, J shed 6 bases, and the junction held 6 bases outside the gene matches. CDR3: CASSSGTAKNTIYF. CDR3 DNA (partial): TGCGCCAGCAGCTCGGGGACAGCCAAAAACACC.

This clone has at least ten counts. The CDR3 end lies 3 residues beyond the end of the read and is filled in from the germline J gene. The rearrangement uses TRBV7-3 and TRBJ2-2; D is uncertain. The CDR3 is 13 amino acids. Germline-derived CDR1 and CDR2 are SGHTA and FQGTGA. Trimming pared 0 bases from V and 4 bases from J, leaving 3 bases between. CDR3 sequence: CASSLTSTGELFF. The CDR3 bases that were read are TGTGCCAGCAGCTTAACTAGCACCGGGGAG.

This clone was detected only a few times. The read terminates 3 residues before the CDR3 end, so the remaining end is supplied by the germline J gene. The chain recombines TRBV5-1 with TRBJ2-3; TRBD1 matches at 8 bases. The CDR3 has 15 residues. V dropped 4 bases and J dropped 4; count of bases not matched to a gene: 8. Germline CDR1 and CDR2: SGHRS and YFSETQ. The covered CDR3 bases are TGCGCCAGCAGCGGACAGGGTGGTAAGGCAGATACG. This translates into CASSGQGGKADT. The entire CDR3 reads CASSGQGGKADTQYF.

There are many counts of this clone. The DNA read from the CDR3 is TGTGCCAGCAGTTTAATGGCTTTCGCGAACACCGGGGAG. Translation gives CASSLMAFANTGE. The full CDR3 protein is CASSLMAFANTGELFF. The rearrangement uses TRBV28 and TRBJ2-2; no clear D gene. From the germline J gene comes the end of the CDR3, since the read stops 3 residues before it. The CDR3 is made up of 16 amino acids. Germline CDR1 MDHEN, CDR2 SYDVKM. V dropped 2 bases and J dropped 0 bases, with 10 bases sitting between them.

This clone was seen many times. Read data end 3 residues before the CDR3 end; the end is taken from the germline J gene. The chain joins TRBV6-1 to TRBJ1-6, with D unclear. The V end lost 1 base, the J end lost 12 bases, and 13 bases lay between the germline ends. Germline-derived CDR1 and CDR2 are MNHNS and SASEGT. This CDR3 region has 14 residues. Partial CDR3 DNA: TGTGCCAGCAGTGAAGACGTCAACGTCAGACCC. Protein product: CASSEDVNVRP. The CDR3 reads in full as CASSEDVNVRPLHF.

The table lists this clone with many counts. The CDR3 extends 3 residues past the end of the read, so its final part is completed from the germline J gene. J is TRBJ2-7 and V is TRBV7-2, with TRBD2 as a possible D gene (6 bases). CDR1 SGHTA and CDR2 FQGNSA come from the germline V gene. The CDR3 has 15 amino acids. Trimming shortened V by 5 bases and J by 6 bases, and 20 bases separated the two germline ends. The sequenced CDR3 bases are TGTGCCAGCAGCCTTCCTCTCGCGGGGTTAGGCGAG. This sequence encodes CASSLPLAGLGE. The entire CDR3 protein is CASSLPLAGLGEQYF.

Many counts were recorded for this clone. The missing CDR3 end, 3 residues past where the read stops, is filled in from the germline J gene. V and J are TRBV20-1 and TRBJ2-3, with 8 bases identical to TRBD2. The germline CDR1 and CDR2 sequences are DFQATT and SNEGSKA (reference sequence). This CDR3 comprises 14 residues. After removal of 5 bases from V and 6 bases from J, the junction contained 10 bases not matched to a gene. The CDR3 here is CSADGAGEGDTQYF. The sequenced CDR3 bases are TGCAGTGCTGACGGAGCGGGAGAGGGGGATACG.